The T cell receptor (beta chain) under discussion was sequenced for a study of Ad26.COV2.S vaccination and SARS-CoV-2 variants (dated by TCRdb to the early 2020s). Regarding the research as a whole: Vaccine-arm donors came from COV1001, a multicentre, randomized, double-blind, placebo-controlled phase I-IIa trial of Ad26.COV2.S in healthy adults. Ad26.COV2.S was administered intramuscularly at a dose of 5x10^10 or 1x10^11 viral particles, either as one shot or as two shots given 56 days apart. Sequencing of the TCRbeta repertoire served to evaluate the specificity and breadth of SARS-CoV-2-reactive T cell receptors following Ad26.COV2.S vaccination. The TCR-sequenced set comprised around 32 samples: some 19 Ad26.COV2.S vaccine recipients, 5 placebo recipients and 8 SARS-CoV-2 convalescent individuals. Trial participants were randomized into five groups of five: low-dose or high-dose Ad26.COV2.S given once or twice, or placebo on both occasions. Throughout the experiments and outcome assessment, investigators stayed blinded to trial group allocation. What the work shows at the level of the full study, not this receptor alone: Ad26.COV2.S recipients had higher spike-specific TCR breadth than placebo recipients (P = 0.0014). Non-spike TCR breadth was comparable between vaccine and placebo recipients, consistent with the vaccine containing only spike. The study lacked the statistical power to compare responses across vaccine doses or regimens. After vaccination, substantial breadth of spike-specific CD8+ and CD4+ T cell responses was reported. According to the authors, total T cell responses may have been underestimated by the TCR breadth and depth analyses.

The intended sense of this specimen's treatment or condition label: some 20 received Ad26.COV2.S at low or high dose, single or two shots; about 5 received placebo; per-sample allocation not given. Repertoires of vaccine and placebo recipients were sequenced from samples collected on day 63 after the first injection. In Cohort 1b, roughly 26 adults aged 18-55 years were enrolled at a single site in Boston, USA, between 29 July and 7 August 2020. Ad26.COV2.S was a replication-incompetent adenovirus type 26 vector expressing a prefusion-stabilized SARS-CoV-2 spike protein from the original Wuhan strain. For this chain, trimming is 1 base at the V end and 8 bases at the J end, and the number of junction bases without a gene match is 7. The CDR3 starts with the cysteine, ends with the phenylalanine, and has 14 residues. The only DNA kept is the CDR3, 42 bases in frame from the first base. Sequences LGHDT (CDR1) and YNNKEL (CDR2) are obtained from the germline V gene (reference sequence).

For this clone: What antigen it recognizes has not been identified. Base qualities are not provided; no much larger clone lies one nucleotide away.

The immunoSEQ Assay was used to sequence TCRbeta CDR3 regions. After extraction, genomic DNA underwent amplification by bias-controlled multiplex PCR, followed by high-throughput sequencing. The study's processing was this. Collapsing and filtering of sequences were performed to quantify the absolute abundance of each unique TCRbeta CDR3 region. T cell fraction was estimated by normalizing TCRbeta template counts to usable DNA, with usable DNA measured through amplification of reference genes found in all nucleated cells. Repertoire TCRs were annotated as SARS-CoV-2-specific by exact matching of V gene, CDR3 amino acid sequence and J gene to a known reactive TCR set. The reference SARS-CoV-2 TCR set was derived from MIRA and filtered for enrichment in COVID-19-positive ImmuneCODE repertoires, a step that removed public or cross-reactive TCRs. Using the MIRA antigens, annotated TCRs were further analysed by specific ORF or by position within an ORF. Depth was the summed frequency of annotated unique rearrangements, while breadth was defined as annotated unique rearrangements over total unique productive rearrangements. Group comparisons of TCR breadth used two-sided Wilcoxon rank-sum tests. The immuneACCESS repertoire file appears here via TCRdb, limited to in-frame rearrangements. These files lack a portion of the clones; in checked studies, under half of the deficit traces to unresolved V genes, and the cause of the others is not known. D and trimming were read from the DNA, whereas the V and J calls and clone size are those reported in that table. For this sample there are roughly 510,000 clones; approximately 88% appear just once. The top ten clonotypes cover 13% of the sample.

Sequencing was performed on peripheral blood, taken in a trial of Ad26.COV2.S vaccine versus placebo. The sequence was collected from a person aged 18-60 years who received the Ad26.COV2.S COVID-19 vaccine or a placebo. The V and J genes are TRBV3-1 (or the pseudogene TRBV3-2) and TRBJ1-2, with TRBD1 identical over 7 junction bases. The nucleotides read TGTGCCAGCAGCCAAGTAAGCCAGGGGGTGGGCTACACCTTC. Its amino acids are CASSQVSQGVGYTF.